This T cell receptor beta chain was identified in a study of T-cell reconstitution after alpha-beta-depleted transplantation in children. Preparation of the TCRbeta library involved a method that used unique molecular identifiers. TCRdb independently ran MiXCR on the PCR reads; one entry per CDR3 protein. The top ten hold over 3.5% of the sample, which has about 360,000 distinct CDR3 sequences, approximately 12% seen once. Germline values: CDR1 SGHRS, CDR2 YFSETQ. CDR3 length equals 12 residues. At least ten counts were recorded for this clonotype. One end of the junction varies from germline; a read error may be responsible.

This sequence joins TRBV5-1 and TRBJ2-3; no clear D. The sample was PBMCs, taken from the stem cell graft. This sequence was found in a human donor who donated a stem cell graft to a child with Fanconi anemia. CDR3 coding DNA: TGTGCCAGCAGCTTAGGTCGGGATACGCAGTATTTT. Translating it yields CASSLGRDTQYF.